A selection of T cell receptor beta chains follows, all from one sample in a study of T cell responses to AZD1222 COVID-19 vaccine. Repertoires were generated with immunoSEQ multiplex PCR, while TCRdb's copy carries only in-frame clones and drops some. This sample yields more than 100,000 clones, of which 75% to 90% are seen a single time; around 3.3% belongs to the top ten. Here the sequenced sample was peripheral blood, taken on day 0 of AZD1222 vaccination. Receptors originate from an adult in good health. Each CDR3 is given with its conserved first and last residue. The D gene is left open where the match is weak.

J gene: TRBJ1-6
D gene: .
V gene: TRBV30
CDR3 DNA: TGTGCCTGGAGTGACAGGGAGTCCTATAATTCACCCCTCCACTTT
CDR3 protein: CAWSDRESYNSPLHF

J gene: TRBJ1-2
D gene: TRBD1
V gene: TRBV27
CDR3 DNA: TGTGCCAGCAGGGGGGACAGGGGGCATGGCTACACCTTC
CDR3 protein: CASRGDRGHGYTF

J gene: TRBJ1-2
D gene: .
V gene: TRBV28
CDR3 DNA: TGTGCCAGCACCCGAAGCGCGGGGGACTATGGCTACACCTTC
CDR3 protein: CASTRSAGDYGYTF

J gene: TRBJ1-5
D gene: .
V gene: TRBV9
CDR3 DNA: TGTGCCAGCAGCCCCCGAGGCAATCAGCCCCAGCATTTT
CDR3 protein: CASSPRGNQPQHF

J gene: TRBJ1-3
D gene: .
V gene: TRBV30
CDR3 DNA: TGTGCCTGGGGCATCGGAAACACCATATATTTT
CDR3 protein: CAWGIGNTIYF

J gene: TRBJ1-2
D gene: TRBD1
V gene: TRBV7-3
CDR3 DNA: TGTGCCAGCAGTTCAAGGACAGGCCTCAACTATGGCTACACCTTC
CDR3 protein: CASSSRTGLNYGYTF

J gene: TRBJ2-2
D gene: .
V gene: TRBV6-2/TRBV6-3
CDR3 DNA: TGTGCCAGCAGTACCGGGTGGACATCCGGGGAGCTGTTTTTT
CDR3 protein: CASSTGWTSGELFF

J gene: TRBJ2-7
D gene: TRBD1
V gene: TRBV6-5
CDR3 DNA: TGCGCCGAATCAGATGGACAGGGACCCTGGGAGCAGTACTTC
CDR3 protein: CAESDGQGPWEQYF

J gene: TRBJ2-2
D gene: TRBD2
V gene: TRBV19
CDR3 DNA: TGTGCCAGTAGTACCCCTAGCGGGAGGCCCGGGGAGCTGTTTTTT
CDR3 protein: CASSTPSGRPGELFF

J gene: TRBJ1-1
D gene: TRBD1
V gene: TRBV19
CDR3 DNA: TGTGCCAGTAGTATAAAGGGGGCGGCTGAAGCTTTCTTT
CDR3 protein: CASSIKGAAEAFF

J gene: TRBJ1-1
D gene: .
V gene: TRBV7-9
CDR3 DNA: TGTGCCAGCAGCACCAAGGACGGAGGAACCACTGAAGCTTTCTTT
CDR3 protein: CASSTKDGGTTEAFF